Listed below are T cell receptor beta chains from one sample, sequenced in a study of shared clonotypes between healthy human individuals. Clones were sequenced by immunoSEQ multiplex PCR, and TCRdb holds only the in-frame ones, with some missing. The sample lists over 1.5 million clones, nearly 99% seen once, with 0.45% in the top ten. The sample comprised naive CD4+ T cells sorted from blood. The source is a man aged 25 to 40 in good health. CDR3s include the opening cysteine and the closing phenylalanine or tryptophan. D genes are given only for firm matches. The listing skips clone size in some rows; elsewhere it reads once, few, many or a size class.

length	V	D	J	size	CDR3	DNA
15	TRBV5-4	TRBD1	TRBJ1-4	-	CASSLGTAQNEKLFF	TGTGCCAGCAGTTTGGGGACAGCTCAAAATGAAAAACTGTTTTTT
17	TRBV5-1	-	TRBJ2-2	-	CASSFSGSVTTAGELFF	TGCGCCAGCAGCTTTTCCGGGTCAGTGACTACAGCCGGGGAGCTGTTTTTT
13	TRBV7-2	-	TRBJ2-3	-	CASSYDRTDTQYF	TGTGCCAGCAGCTACGACCGCACAGATACGCAGTATTTT
16	TRBV5-4	TRBD1	TRBJ1-1	-	CASSLGPVTGGTEAFF	TGTGCCAGCAGCTTGGGCCCGGTTACAGGGGGCACTGAAGCTTTCTTT
15	TRBV11-2	-	TRBJ1-4	-	CASSYYRDPNEKLFF	TGTGCCAGCAGCTACTACAGGGACCCTAATGAAAAACTGTTTTTT
13	TRBV10-3	-	TRBJ1-1	once	CAITRDGTAEAFF	TGTGCCATCACGCGGGACGGGACCGCTGAAGCTTTCTTT
14	TRBV9	TRBD1	TRBJ2-7	few	CASSVTGSSYEQYF	TGTGCCAGCAGCGTGACAGGGAGCTCCTACGAGCAGTACTTC
14	TRBV6-5	TRBD1	TRBJ2-2	-	CASSYLQGAGELFF	TGTGCCAGCAGTTATCTACAGGGGGCCGGGGAGCTGTTTTTT
16	TRBV7-5	-	TRBJ1-3	-	CARSVEPGQGVYTIYF	TGTGCCAGAAGCGTAGAACCGGGACAGGGTGTTTACACCATATATTTT
16	TRBV27	TRBD1	TRBJ1-2	-	CASSPWDRGLGVGYTF	TGTGCCAGCAGCCCCTGGGACAGGGGACTTGGAGTCGGCTACACCTTC
14	TRBV4-1	-	TRBJ1-4	-	CASSLSRFREKLFF	TGCGCCAGCAGCCTTTCCCGGTTCAGGGAAAAACTGTTTTTT
16	TRBV9	-	TRBJ1-1	-	CASSPHRDWRNTEAFF	TGTGCCAGCAGCCCGCACAGGGATTGGCGGAACACTGAAGCTTTCTTT
13	TRBV29-1	-	TRBJ2-3	-	CSVSFVRTDTQYF	TGCAGCGTCTCCTTCGTTAGGACAGATACGCAGTATTTT
17	TRBV9	TRBD2	TRBJ2-5	-	CASSVATREDLRETQYF	TGTGCCAGCAGCGTAGCTACGCGGGAGGACCTTCGGGAGACCCAGTACTTC
14	TRBV5-1	TRBD1	TRBJ2-3	few	CASSSGTGKDTQYF	TGCGCCAGCAGCTCCGGGACAGGGAAAGATACGCAGTATTTT
17	TRBV6-1	-	TRBJ2-7	-	CASSENQGGSETYEQYF	TGTGCCAGCAGTGAAAATCAGGGTGGTAGCGAGACCTACGAGCAGTACTTC
15	TRBV11-2	TRBD2	TRBJ2-7	-	CASSLTSGQGHEQYF	TGTGCCAGCAGCTTGACTAGCGGCCAAGGTCACGAGCAGTACTTC
16	TRBV18	TRBD1	TRBJ1-4	-	CASSSLQGGRNEKLFF	TGTGCCAGCTCATCCCTACAGGGGGGACGGAATGAAAAACTGTTTTTT
16	TRBV6-5	-	TRBJ1-4	-	CASSYGESATNEKLFF	TGTGCCAGCAGTTACGGGGAATCCGCAACTAATGAAAAACTGTTTTTT
17	TRBV9	TRBD2	TRBJ2-7	-	CASSVGTSGRGSYEQYF	TGTGCCAGCAGCGTAGGGACTAGCGGGAGGGGGTCCTACGAGCAGTACTTC
14	TRBV5-4	-	TRBJ2-2	-	CASSTGPDTGELFF	TGTGCCAGCAGCACTGGACCGGACACCGGGGAGCTGTTTTTT
16	TRBV4-3	TRBD1	TRBJ2-7	-	CASSQGLGQGTYEQYF	TGCGCCAGCAGCCAAGGATTGGGACAGGGGACCTACGAGCAGTACTTC
15	TRBV5-4	TRBD1	TRBJ1-1	-	CASSTDYGTDTEAFF	TGTGCCAGCAGCACGGACTACGGGACAGACACTGAAGCTTTCTTT
17	TRBV9	TRBD2	TRBJ2-7	-	CASSREILTSGTVEQYF	TGTGCCAGCAGCAGGGAAATACTGACTAGCGGGACGGTCGAGCAGTACTTC
11	TRBV28	-	TRBJ2-7	few	CASSQNYEQYF	TGTGCCAGCAGTCAGAACTACGAGCAGTACTTC
15	TRBV5-1	-	TRBJ2-3	-	CASSLGGGSTDTQYF	TGCGCCAGCAGCTTGGGAGGCGGGAGCACAGATACGCAGTATTTT
18	TRBV11-2	-	TRBJ1-2	-	CASSRLGAIELPNYGYTF	TGTGCCAGCAGCCGACTAGGTGCTATCGAGCTTCCTAACTATGGCTACACCTTC
14	TRBV13	-	TRBJ2-4	-	CASSRNLVSNIQYF	TGTGCCAGCAGCCGAAATCTAGTATCTAACATTCAGTACTTC
16	TRBV4-3	-	TRBJ1-1	-	CASSQVDSIMNTEAFF	TGCGCCAGCAGCCAAGTGGACAGCATTATGAACACTGAAGCTTTCTTT
18	TRBV11-2	-	TRBJ2-2	-	CASSLNPPGPWDTGELFF	TGTGCCAGCAGCTTAAACCCACCGGGTCCTTGGGACACCGGGGAGCTGTTTTTT
13	TRBV28	-	TRBJ2-7	-	CASSLGPVYEQYF	TGTGCCAGCAGTTTAGGGCCTGTCTACGAGCAGTACTTC
14	TRBV28	TRBD2	TRBJ2-7	-	CASRPGLAGSEQYF	TGTGCCAGCAGGCCGGGACTAGCGGGATCCGAGCAGTACTTC
13	TRBV6-5	-	TRBJ2-7	-	CASSYTAAYEQYF	TGTGCCAGCAGTTACACAGCAGCCTACGAGCAGTACTTC
13	TRBV5-1	-	TRBJ2-1	-	CASSLPSQDEQFF	TGCGCCAGCAGCTTGCCAAGTCAGGATGAGCAGTTCTTC
11	TRBV7-8	-	TRBJ2-3	-	CASSQADTQYF	TGTGCCAGCAGCCAAGCGGATACGCAGTATTTT
10	TRBV2	-	TRBJ2-1	-	CASIGDEQFF	TGTGCCAGCATCGGTGATGAGCAGTTCTTC